Below are 18 T cell receptor beta chains sequenced from a single sample in a study of blood T cell repertoires in COVID-19. TCRdb's table, derived via immunoSEQ multiplex PCR, lists solely in-frame clones and lacks some. The sample yields approximately 71,000 clones, more than 75% seen once. The sequenced sample was peripheral blood. The receptors here all came from an elderly woman with acute or convalescent COVID-19.

The chain joins TRBV11-2 to TRBJ2-5; a weak D match, TRBD1 (6 bases). The germline V gene has CDR1 SGHAT and CDR2 FQNNGV. The V end lost 0 bases, the J end lost 3 bases, and 17 bases lay between the germline ends. The CDR3 covers 17 residues. The CDR3 is CASSLDLGARDKETQYF. For the CDR3, the DNA is TGTGCCAGCAGCTTAGATCTGGGTGCCAGGGACAAAGAGACCCAGTACTTC.

This clone appeared a single time. This chain uses TRBV7-6 with TRBJ1-1, with D maybe TRBD1 (5 bases). Germline values: CDR1 SGHVS, CDR2 FNYEAQ. The V and J ends lost 6 bases and 6 bases respectively, with 11 bases between them. The CDR3 loop spans 12 amino acids. The CDR3 reads CASRSQGAEAFF. The CDR3 bases are TGTGCCAGCAGATCCCAGGGCGCTGAAGCTTTCTTT.

The V gene is TRBV5-1, the J gene TRBJ1-1; 12 bases agree with TRBD1. V trimming: 4 bases; J trimming: 1 base; junction bases outside the gene matches: 14. Germline V gene data show CDR1 as SGHRS and CDR2 as YFSETQ. This CDR3 contains 19 residues. The CDR3, as DNA: TGCGCCAGCAGCCTCCGGGACAGGGGGCGACTGTTGCCGAACACTGAAGCTTTCTTT. Residues: CASSLRDRGRLLPNTEAFF.

This rearrangement joins TRBV28 to TRBJ1-2; 8 positions match TRBD1. Germline V gives CDR1 MDHEN, CDR2 SYDVKM. Trimming cost V 4 bases and J 5 bases; bases outside gene matches: 6. The CDR3 has 14 amino acids. The CDR3 sequence is CASSSQGAQYGYTF. Written as DNA, the CDR3 is TGTGCCAGCAGTTCCCAGGGGGCGCAATATGGCTACACCTTC.

CDR3 in amino acids: CASSFDTGELFF. In nucleotides, the CDR3 is TGTGCCAGCAGCTTCGACACCGGGGAGCTGTTTTTT. J is TRBJ2-2 and V is TRBV7-2; D gene ambiguous. Per germline, CDR1 SGHTA and CDR2 FQGNSA. V lost 3 bases to trimming and J lost 3 bases, with 2 bases between them. The CDR3 has 12 amino acids. Based on the CDR3 plus reference TRBV7-2 and TRBJ2-2, the full variable domain is GAGVSQSPSNKVTEKGKDVELRCDPISGHTALYWYRQSLGQGLEFLIYFQGNSAPDKSGLPSDRFSAERTGGSVSTLTIQRTQQEDSAVYLCASSFDTGELFFGEGSRLTVL.

This sequence joins TRBV18 and TRBJ1-6; 9 bases match TRBD1. Looked up from germline, CDR1 is KGHSH and CDR2 is LQKENI. The V and J ends lost 4 bases and 9 bases, in that order; junction bases with no gene match: 7. This CDR3 region has 15 residues. Here the CDR3 DNA reads TGTGCCAGCTCACTATCGACAGGGGGGAGTTCACCCCTCCACTTT. Its translation: CASSLSTGGSSPLHF.

The CDR3 sequence: CASSLEVAGNSPLHF. The DNA of the CDR3 is TGCGCCAGCAGCTTGGAGGTAGCCGGGAATTCACCCCTCCACTTT. The gene calls are TRBV5-1 and TRBJ1-6; D is uncertain. The germline V and J ends were trimmed by 0 bases and 7 bases, with 11 bases remaining between them. In germline, CDR1 is SGHRS, CDR2 YFSETQ. The CDR3 is 15 residues long.

The rearrangement links TRBV18 to TRBJ1-2, with TRBD1 matching over 8 bases. This CDR3 region has 17 residues. Germline V gene sequence: CDR1 KGHSH, CDR2 LQKENI. V lost 1 base, J lost 0 bases, and 7 bases stayed unmatched. This CDR3 reads CASSPRDRILANYGYTF. The CDR3 coding sequence is TGTGCCAGCTCACCACGGGACAGGATTTTAGCTAACTATGGCTACACCTTC.

CDR3 nucleotide sequence: TGTGCCAGCAGCCAAGGGATTGAGGGAAATCAGCCCCAGCATTTT. It specifies CASSQGIEGNQPQHF. The chain has TRBV3-1 (or the pseudogene TRBV3-2) and TRBJ1-5; D remains ambiguous. The CDR3 consists of 15 residues. V lost 1 base and J lost 4, with 11 bases in between. CDR1 is LGHDT, CDR2 YNNKEL, per germline (reference sequence).

This clone was observed once. This chain connects TRBV9 to TRBJ2-2; 10 nucleotides line up with TRBD1. The germline gives CDR1 SGDLS, CDR2 YYNGEE. V shed 4 bases, J shed 2 bases, and the junction held 8 bases outside the gene matches. The CDR3 is made up of 17 amino acids. In nucleotides, the CDR3 is TGTGCCAGCAGCTTCGACAGGACAGGGGGTAACACCGGGGAGCTGTTTTTT. Protein product: CASSFDRTGGNTGELFF.

This sequence joins TRBV7-9 and TRBJ2-1; D perhaps matches TRBD2 (6 bases). CDR3 length: 13 amino acids. Trimming shortened V by 5 bases and J by 6 bases, and 11 bases separated the two germline ends. The germline gives CDR1 SEHNR, CDR2 FQNEAQ (reference sequence). DNA for the CDR3: TGTGCCAGCAGCGCGGGACTGCTCAATGAGCAGTTCTTC. This encodes CASSAGLLNEQFF.

The chain recombines TRBV15 with TRBJ2-1; 8 nucleotides line up with TRBD1. The germline V gene has CDR1 LNHNV and CDR2 YYDKDF (reference sequence). This CDR3 region has 14 residues. J gave up 9 bases and V 2 bases, and 6 bases lay outside the gene matches. As DNA, the CDR3 is TGTGCCACCAGCAGAACTACAGGGGGTAGTGAGCAGTTCTTC. As protein: CATSRTTGGSEQFF. The variable domain in full, completed from reference TRBV15 and TRBJ2-1, reads DAMVIQNPRYQVTQFGKPVTLSCSQTLNHNVMYWYQQKSSQAPKLLFHYYDKDFNNEADTPDNFQSRRPNTSFCFLDIRSPGLGDTAMYLCATSRTTGGSEQFFGPGTRLTVL.

The chain has TRBV6-1 and TRBJ2-7, with 11 bases aligning to TRBD1. This CDR3 comprises 14 residues. Germline V gene data show CDR1 as MNHNS and CDR2 as SASEGT. Losses at the gene ends were 3 bases for V and 4 bases for J; bases not matched to a gene: 2. CDR3 sequence: CASSDRDRGYEQYF. CDR3 coding DNA: TGTGCCAGCAGTGACCGGGACAGGGGGTACGAGCAGTACTTC.

The V call is TRBV28, the J call TRBJ1-2, with 9 nucleotides matching TRBD1. Unmatched junction bases numbered 17, after V lost 7 bases and J lost 8 bases. The germline V gene encodes CDR1 MDHEN and CDR2 SYDVKM. The CDR3 runs to 16 residues. The CDR3 DNA reads as TGTGCCAGCAAGGCACCTACACATACAGGGGGCGGGGGCTACACCTTC. As protein: CASKAPTHTGGGGYTF.

In its sample, this clone was seen many times. This chain uses TRBV20-1 with TRBJ2-1; D uncertain. V dropped 3 bases and J dropped 9 bases, with 9 bases sitting between them. This CDR3 region has 11 residues. Germline CDR1 and CDR2: DFQATT and SNEGSKA (reference sequence). Here the CDR3 DNA reads TGCAGTGCTAGCCCTTTAGTTGAGCAGTTCTTC. Translated, it gives CSASPLVEQFF.

The V and J genes are TRBV10-3 and TRBJ2-7, with 11 nucleotides matching TRBD2. The CDR3 length is 18 residues. CDR1 is ENHRY, CDR2 SYGVKD, per germline. J was trimmed by 2 bases and V by 10 bases; bases with no gene match: 19. The DNA of the CDR3 is TGTGCCAGCTCAGACCAGATTTTATTAGCGGGAGGGCCCTACGAGCAGTACTTC. Translation gives CASSDQILLAGGPYEQYF.

This chain joins TRBV28 and TRBJ2-7, with 7 bases that match TRBD1. V trimming: 6 bases; J trimming: 2 bases; junction bases outside the gene matches: 4. This CDR3 is 13 amino acids long. The germline V gene has CDR1 MDHEN and CDR2 SYDVKM. CDR3 sequence reads: CASREQGTYEQYF. The CDR3 DNA sequence: TGTGCCAGCAGGGAACAGGGGACCTACGAGCAGTACTTC.

DNA of the CDR3: TGTGCCATCAGTGCCTCCAGGGGAGATCAGCCCCAGCATTTT. Translated: CAISASRGDQPQHF. The V gene is TRBV10-3, the J gene TRBJ1-5; a possible D gene is TRBD1 (6 bases). From germline, CDR1 is ENHRY and CDR2 SYGVKD. This CDR3 region has 14 residues. V was trimmed by 4 bases and J by 5 bases, leaving 12 bases between them.